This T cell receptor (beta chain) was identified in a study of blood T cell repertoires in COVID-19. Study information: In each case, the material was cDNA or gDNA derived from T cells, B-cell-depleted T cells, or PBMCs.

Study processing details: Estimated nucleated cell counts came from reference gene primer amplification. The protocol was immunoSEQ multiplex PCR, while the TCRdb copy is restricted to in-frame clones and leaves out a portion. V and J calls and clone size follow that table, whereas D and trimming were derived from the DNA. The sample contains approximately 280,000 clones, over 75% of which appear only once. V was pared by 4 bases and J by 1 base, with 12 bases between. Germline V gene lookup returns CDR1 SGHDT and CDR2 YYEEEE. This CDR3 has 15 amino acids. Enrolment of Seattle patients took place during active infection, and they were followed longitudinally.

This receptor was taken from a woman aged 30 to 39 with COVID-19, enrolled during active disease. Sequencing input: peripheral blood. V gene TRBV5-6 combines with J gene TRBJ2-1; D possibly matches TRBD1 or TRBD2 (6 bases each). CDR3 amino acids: CASSLGAGSYNEQFF. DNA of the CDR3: TGTGCCAGCAGCCTGGGGGCGGGGTCCTACAATGAGCAGTTCTTC.